A single sample gave rise to the 10 T cell receptor beta chains below, sequenced in a study of cytomegalovirus exposure and HLA in healthy donors. The primer mix had 60 Vbeta and 13 Jbeta primers. Profiling relied on immunoSEQ multiplex PCR, and the TCRdb table lists in-frame clones only, not all of them. The profile covers roughly 200,000 clones, with around four fifths appearing a single time and around 3.4% taken by the ten largest. Sequencing was performed on PBMCs. Every receptor here comes from a woman in her fifties or sixties in good health and CMV-seropositive.

The sample holds a few counts of this clone. The V call is TRBV19, the J call TRBJ1-4; possible D gene TRBD1, 5 bases. The CDR3 runs to 16 residues. CDR1 is LNHDA and CDR2 is SQIVND in the germline V gene (reference sequence). Trimming took 0 bases from V and 7 from J, leaving 15 bases between them. The CDR3, as DNA: TGTGCCAGTAGTATAGATTTGGAGACAGTGCGTGAAAAACTGTTTTTT. It specifies CASSIDLETVREKLFF.

J is TRBJ2-7 and V is TRBV12-1; no DNA check was done on the table's D call, TRBD2. TRBV12-1 is noted as a pseudogene. The CDR3 extends over 14 amino acids. The CDR3 loop reads CASSSRDPDYEQYF. The CDR3 region has the DNA TGTGCCAGCAGCTCACGGGATCCGGACTACGAGCAGTACTTC.

CDR3 bases: TGCGCCAGCGGGCGGGAGGGCACTGAAGCTTTCTTT. It is translated as CASGREGTEAFF. This chain connects TRBV5-1 to TRBJ1-1; D unresolved. The CDR3 extends over 12 amino acids. Germline values: CDR1 SGHRS, CDR2 YFSETQ. Deletions cut 7 bases from V and 4 bases from J, with 11 bases between. The complete variable domain, with remaining parts taken from reference TRBV5-1 and TRBJ1-1, reads KAGVTQTPRYLIKTRGQQVTLSCSPISGHRSVSWYQQTPGQGLQFLFEYFSETQRNKGNFPGRFSGRQFSNSRSEMNVSTLELGDSALYLCASGREGTEAFFGQGTRLTVV.

The V and J genes are TRBV5-5 and TRBJ2-5; 14 nucleotides line up with TRBD2. The V gene end was trimmed by 4 bases and the J gene end by 1 base; junction bases not matched to a gene: 6. This CDR3 is 17 amino acids long. The germline CDR1 and CDR2 sequences are SGHKS and YYEKEE (reference sequence). The CDR3 spells CASSPGTSGGIQETQYF. CDR3 sequence (DNA): TGTGCCAGCAGCCCCGGGACTAGCGGGGGAATCCAAGAGACCCAGTACTTC. Supplemented by reference TRBV5-5 and TRBJ2-5, the full variable domain reads DAGVTQSPTHLIKTRGQQVTLRCSPISGHKSVSWYQQVLGQGPQFIFQYYEKEERGRGNFPDRFSARQFPNYSSELNVNALLLGDSALYLCASSPGTSGGIQETQYFGPGTRLLVL.

The chain employs TRBV10-3 and TRBJ2-3, with TRBD1 matching 9 bases. The CDR3 spans 16 residues. Germline V gives CDR1 ENHRY, CDR2 SYGVKD. V shed 4 bases, J shed 0 bases, and the junction held 5 bases outside the gene matches. CDR3 protein: CAISARQGVSTDTQYF. CDR3 coding DNA: TGTGCCATCAGTGCTAGACAGGGGGTTAGCACAGATACGCAGTATTTT.

This chain joins TRBV7-2 and TRBJ1-5, with D possibly being TRBD1 (5 bases). The V end was cut by 1 base, the J end by 5 bases, with 15 bases between. The germline V gene has CDR1 SGHTA and CDR2 FQGNSA. The CDR3 loop spans 16 amino acids. CDR3 in DNA: TGTGCCAGCAGCTTAGATCTCGGCAGGGTGTATCAGCCCCAGCATTTT. It codes for CASSLDLGRVYQPQHF.

The chain combines TRBV7-9 with TRBJ2-5; D might be TRBD2 (7 bases). The germline V gene has CDR1 SEHNR and CDR2 FQNEAQ (reference sequence). This CDR3 has 15 residues. V lost 0 bases, J lost 1 base, and 9 bases lay in between. The CDR3 sequence: CASSLAGGGQETQYF. DNA for the CDR3: TGTGCCAGCAGCTTAGCAGGGGGGGGCCAAGAGACCCAGTACTTC.

The chain combines TRBV7-2 with TRBJ1-5; D call uncertain. Deletions cut 0 bases from V and 3 bases from J, with 9 bases between. Germline V gene sequence: CDR1 SGHTA, CDR2 FQGNSA. The CDR3 is 15 residues long. The CDR3, as DNA: TGTGCCAGCAGCTTAGCCGGGTTCAACAATCAGCCCCAGCATTTT. This gives the protein CASSLAGFNNQPQHF.

V gene TRBV6-6 combines with J gene TRBJ2-3, with 7 bases lining up with TRBD1. Germline V gene data show CDR1 as MNHNY and CDR2 as SVGAGI (reference sequence). The CDR3 is 14 amino acids. V lost 5 bases, J lost 2 bases, and 4 bases stayed unmatched. The DNA for the CDR3 is TGTGCCAGCAGTCTGACAGGGCTCACAGATACGCAGTATTTT. Translation: CASSLTGLTDTQYF.

This chain connects TRBV5-6 to TRBJ1-5; D not certain. This CDR3 has 13 amino acids. Germline CDR1 is SGHDT and CDR2 is YYEEEE. Trimming shortened V by 0 bases and J by 7 bases, and 8 bases separated the two germline ends. CDR3 nucleotides: TGTGCCAGCAGCTTGGATTTAAGCCAGCCCCAGCATTTT. This encodes CASSLDLSQPQHF.